This entry lists 25 T cell receptor beta chains sequenced from one sample in a study of beta chain features in type 1 diabetes. Study results and caveats: Type 1 diabetes patients showed a moderate but significant shortening of TCRB CDR3s in all four CD4+ subsets.

The sequenced template was cDNA made from the entire isolated RNA. The method was immunoSEQ multiplex PCR; TCRdb's version includes in-frame clones alone and lacks a portion of them. Of hundreds of thousands of clones listed, 13% are singletons. For these TCRs, the target antigens are not known. The sequencing input was naive CD4+ T cells from blood. Every receptor here comes from a young man with type 1 diabetes.

The chain is built from TRBV19 and TRBJ2-7, with 7 bases lining up with TRBD1. CDR1 and CDR2 from the germline V gene are LNHDA and SQIVND (reference sequence). J was trimmed by 1 base and V by 6 bases; bases with no gene match: 6. The CDR3 is 14 residues long. DNA of the CDR3: TGTGCCAGTAGACCCGGGACAGCGTCCTACGAGCAGTACTTC. This translates into CASRPGTASYEQYF.

J is TRBJ1-5 and V is TRBV15; tentative D call: TRBD1 (5 bases). Looked up from germline, CDR1 is LNHNV and CDR2 is YYDKDF (reference sequence). V lost 3 bases to trimming and J lost 5 bases, with 11 bases between them. The CDR3 has 14 residues. CDR3 amino acids: CATSRDKNYQPQHF. CDR3 coding DNA: TGTGCCACCAGCAGGGACAAAAACTATCAGCCCCAGCATTTT.

This clone turned up a few times. CDR3 coding DNA: TGTGCCAGCAGCTTAGACAGGGCGGCTGAAGCTTTCTTT. Its translation is CASSLDRAAEAFF. This chain uses TRBV11-1 with TRBJ1-1, with D maybe TRBD1 (6 bases). Per germline, CDR1 SGHAT and CDR2 FQDESV (reference sequence). Trimming took off 1 base at V and 6 bases at J, with 9 bases between the two ends. This CDR3 comprises 13 residues.

This chain connects TRBV29-1 to TRBJ1-2; D uncertain. CDR3 length: 14 amino acids. Trimming pared 2 bases from V and 0 bases from J, leaving 10 bases between. CDR1 is SQVTM and CDR2 is ANQGSEA in the germline V gene. Written as DNA, the CDR3 is TGCAGCGTTGAAAGTCGTGGATCTAACTATGGCTACACCTTC. Protein sequence: CSVESRGSNYGYTF.

In its sample, this clone was seen a few times. At the DNA level, this CDR3 is encoded by other sequences in the same sample as well. The CDR3: CSVEGGNTIYF. The CDR3 DNA reads as TGCAGCGTTGAAGGCGGAAACACCATATATTTT. The gene calls are TRBV29-1 and TRBJ1-3; D gene uncertain. V gave up 1 base and J gave up 4 bases, with 2 bases separating them. Germline lookup yields CDR1 SQVTM and CDR2 ANQGSEA. CDR3 size: 11 residues.

This clone has only a few counts. The rearrangement joins TRBV7-3 to TRBJ2-1; D assignment may be TRBD1 or TRBD2 (6 bases each). Germline V gene data show CDR1 as SGHTA and CDR2 as FQGTGA. This CDR3 has 15 amino acids. V lost 5 bases and J lost 10, with 21 bases in between. Written as DNA, the CDR3 is TGTGCCAGCAGCGTTTCGGGGGCCGTGGGCGCCGAGCAGTTCTTC. This gives the protein CASSVSGAVGAEQFF. Full variable domain (outside the CDR3, taken from reference TRBV7-3 and TRBJ2-1): GAGVSQTPSNKVTEKGKYVELRCDPISGHTALYWYRQSLGQGPEFLIYFQGTGAADDSGLPNDRFFAVRPEGSVSTLKIQRTERGDSAVYLCASSVSGAVGAEQFFGPGTRLTVL.

This rearrangement joins TRBV10-3 to TRBJ2-3, with 7 nucleotides matching TRBD2. V was pared by 0 bases and J by 8 bases, with 8 bases of the junction left unmatched. CDR1 and CDR2 (germline): ENHRY, SYGVKD. The CDR3 loop spans 15 amino acids. The CDR3 protein is CAISESREGIGTQYF. For the CDR3, the DNA is TGTGCCATCAGTGAGTCAAGGGAGGGGATTGGTACGCAGTATTTT.

The rearrangement links TRBV18 to TRBJ2-7; 7 nucleotides line up with TRBD2. This CDR3 region has 13 residues. Germline CDR1 and CDR2: KGHSH and LQKENI. Trimming took 3 bases from V and 5 from J; bases not matched to a gene: 4. The CDR3 nucleotides are TGTGCCAGCTCACCGGGAGGGTCCGACGAGCAGTACTTC. Amino acids: CASSPGGSDEQYF.

V and J are TRBV7-9 and TRBJ2-3; 8 bases match TRBD2. After removal of 3 bases from V and 4 bases from J, the junction contained 6 bases not matched to a gene. The length of the CDR3 is 15 residues. Germline values: CDR1 SEHNR, CDR2 FQNEAQ (reference sequence). The CDR3, as DNA: TGTGCCAGCAGCTTGGCGGGACTAGTCGCAGATACGCAGTATTTT. It codes for CASSLAGLVADTQYF.

This clone was seen a handful of times. The sample contains more than one DNA sequence encoding this CDR3. Here the CDR3 DNA reads TGTGCCAGCAGCTTGCAGGGTATGAACACTGAAGCTTTCTTT. It encodes CASSLQGMNTEAFF. The J gene is TRBJ1-1, the V gene TRBV5-4; a weak D match, TRBD1 (5 bases). The germline V and J ends were trimmed by 1 base and 0 bases, with 7 bases remaining between them. The CDR3 sequence is 14 residues long. Germline V gene data show CDR1 as SGHNT and CDR2 as YYREEE (reference sequence).

CDR3 loop: CASFSGPRNTIYF. The CDR3 bases are TGTGCCAGTTTTAGCGGGCCTCGAAACACCATATATTTT. This chain uses TRBV19 with TRBJ1-3; D call uncertain. The CDR3 runs 13 residues. Between the trimmed V and J ends, which lost 8 bases and 5 bases, there was a span of 13 bases. Germline V CDR1 and CDR2: LNHDA, SQIVND (reference sequence).

J is TRBJ1-1 and V is TRBV5-1; D perhaps matches TRBD1 (6 bases). CDR3 length: 16 amino acids. The germline V and J ends were trimmed by 7 bases and 1 base, with 20 bases remaining between them. Looked up from germline, CDR1 is SGHRS and CDR2 is YFSETQ. CDR3 in amino acids: CASYPGRGSSNTEAFF. The CDR3 DNA follows: TGCGCCAGCTACCCGGGGAGGGGGTCCTCGAACACTGAAGCTTTCTTT.

The V gene is TRBV19, the J gene TRBJ1-5; D is undetermined. The CDR3 is 15 amino acids. V dropped 3 bases and J dropped 5 bases, with 14 bases sitting between them. Germline assignment: CDR1 LNHDA and CDR2 SQIVND (reference sequence). The CDR3 reads CASSIRWRDDQPQHF. For the CDR3, the DNA is TGTGCCAGTAGTATTCGTTGGAGGGATGATCAGCCCCAGCATTTT.

The V call is TRBV7-3, the J call TRBJ1-1; the match to TRBD1 covers 8 bases. This CDR3 has 13 residues. Germline V gene lookup returns CDR1 SGHTA and CDR2 FQGTGA. V shed 5 bases and J 3 bases; nucleotides not matched to a gene: 2. Here the CDR3 DNA reads TGTGCCAGCAGCGGACAGGGTGACACTGAAGCTTTCTTT. It yields the protein CASSGQGDTEAFF.

The rearrangement uses TRBV2 and TRBJ1-1; D might be TRBD1 (5 bases). CDR3 length: 11 amino acids. Germline assignment: CDR1 SNHLY and CDR2 FYNNEI. The V gene lost 10 bases and the J gene lost 1 base, with 7 bases spanning the gap. CDR3 nucleotides: TGTGCCACCGGGGGGAACACTGAAGCTTTCTTT. Translated, it gives CATGGNTEAFF.

In this sample, this clone turned up once. The rearrangement links TRBV7-6 to TRBJ1-2, with TRBD1 matching over 8 bases. The germline CDR1 and CDR2 sequences are SGHVS and FNYEAQ. The CDR3 is 16 amino acids. The junction had 10 bases not matched to a gene; V was cut back by 1 base and J by 6 bases. DNA for the CDR3: TGTGCCAGCAGCTTAGGGGGACAGGTCCTCGGGGATGGCTACACCTTC. Translated: CASSLGGQVLGDGYTF.

The chain is built from TRBV7-6 and TRBJ2-3; D not resolved. Germline V gene lookup returns CDR1 SGHVS and CDR2 FNYEAQ. The CDR3 is made up of 14 amino acids. Trimming shortened V by 0 bases and J by 2 bases, and 6 bases separated the two germline ends. The CDR3 region has the DNA TGTGCCAGCAGCTTAGCGGCAGCCACAGATACGCAGTATTTT. It codes for CASSLAAATDTQYF. Full variable domain (remainder filled in from reference TRBV7-6 and TRBJ2-3): GAGVSQSPRYKVTKRGQDVALRCDPISGHVSLYWYRQALGQGPEFLTYFNYEAQQDKSGLPNDRFSAERPEGSISTLTIQRTEQRDSAMYRCASSLAAATDTQYFGPGTRLTVL.

J is TRBJ1-2 and V is TRBV6-1, with D tentatively TRBD1 (5 bases). CDR3 length equals 15 residues. Germline lookup yields CDR1 MNHNS and CDR2 SASEGT. Trimming shortened V by 6 bases and J by 2 bases, and 16 bases separated the two germline ends. Written as DNA, the CDR3 is TGTGCCAGCAGACCGCAACAGGCGATAAACTATGGCTACACCTTC. This gives the protein CASRPQQAINYGYTF.

There are a few counts of this clone. V usage is TRBV6-5 and J usage is TRBJ1-2; 7 bases align to TRBD1. J gave up 10 bases and V 2 bases, and 7 bases lay outside the gene matches. In germline, CDR1 is MNHEY, CDR2 SVGAGI. CDR3 length: 13 residues. This CDR3 reads CASSYRREGAYTF. The CDR3 nucleotides read TGTGCCAGCAGTTACAGGCGCGAGGGGGCCTACACCTTC.

The chain combines TRBV6-5 with TRBJ2-3; 10 nucleotides align to TRBD2. Germline CDR1 is MNHEY and CDR2 is SVGAGI. The CDR3 extends over 16 amino acids. V was clipped by 2 bases and J by 6 bases; unmatched bases: 8. The CDR3 DNA sequence: TGTGCCAGCAGTTACGGGACTAGCGTCTCGTGGGATACGCAGTATTTT. Translating gives CASSYGTSVSWDTQYF.

CDR3 region: CASSQEIGASSYGYTF. The CDR3 bases are TGCGCCAGCAGCCAAGAGATCGGGGCGTCTAGCTATGGCTACACCTTC. The chain recombines TRBV4-1 with TRBJ1-2, with D possibly being TRBD1 (5 bases). This CDR3 is built from 16 residues. Trimming shortened V by 0 bases and J by 4 bases, and 15 bases separated the two germline ends. The germline CDR1 and CDR2 sequences are MGHRA and YSYEKL.

In its sample, this clone was seen a few times. The chain uses TRBV6-1 and TRBJ2-7, with TRBD1 as a possible D gene (6 bases). The CDR3 length is 13 residues. Deletions cut 4 bases from V and 3 bases from J, with 10 bases between. Germline CDR1 is MNHNS and CDR2 is SASEGT. CDR3 in DNA: TGTGCCAGCAGTGCACAGGGACGCTACGAGCAGTACTTC. Protein product: CASSAQGRYEQYF.

This rearrangement joins TRBV14 to TRBJ2-7, with 10 bases identical to TRBD1. The ends lost 4 bases at V and 3 bases at J; junction bases unmatched: 6. There are 15 residues in the CDR3. Germline V gives CDR1 SGHDN, CDR2 FVKESK. CDR3 amino acids: CASSRDRGANYEQYF. CDR3 sequence (DNA): TGTGCCAGCAGCCGGGACAGGGGCGCAAACTACGAGCAGTACTTC.

In this sample, this clone turned up a few times. V gene TRBV4-1 combines with J gene TRBJ1-1; 7 nucleotides line up with TRBD1. Germline V lookup: CDR1 MGHRA, CDR2 YSYEKL. There are 15 residues in the CDR3. Trimming cost V 4 bases and J 1 base; bases outside gene matches: 6. The CDR3 nucleotides read TGCGCCAGCAGCCTTCTGGGACAGCGGAACACTGAAGCTTTCTTT. Its translation is CASSLLGQRNTEAFF.

The gene calls are TRBV14 and TRBJ2-7, with 9 positions matching TRBD1. V was pared by 3 bases and J by 3 bases, with 6 bases of the junction left unmatched. CDR3 length: 15 amino acids. The V gene's germline CDR1 is SGHDN and CDR2 FVKESK. CDR3: CASSHLGQGGYEQYF. DNA for the CDR3: TGTGCCAGCAGCCACCTGGGACAGGGAGGCTACGAGCAGTACTTC.